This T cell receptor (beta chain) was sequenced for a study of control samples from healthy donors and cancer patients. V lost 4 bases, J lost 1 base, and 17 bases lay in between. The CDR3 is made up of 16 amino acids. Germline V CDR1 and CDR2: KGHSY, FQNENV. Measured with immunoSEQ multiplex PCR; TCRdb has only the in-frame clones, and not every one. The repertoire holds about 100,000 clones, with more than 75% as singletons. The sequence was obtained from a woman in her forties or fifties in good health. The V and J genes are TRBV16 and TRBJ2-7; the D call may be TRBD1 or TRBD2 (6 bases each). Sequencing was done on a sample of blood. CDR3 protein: CASSLTLGGRSYEQYF. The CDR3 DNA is TGTGCCAGCAGCCTCACCTTAGGGGGGCGGTCCTACGAGCAGTACTTC.